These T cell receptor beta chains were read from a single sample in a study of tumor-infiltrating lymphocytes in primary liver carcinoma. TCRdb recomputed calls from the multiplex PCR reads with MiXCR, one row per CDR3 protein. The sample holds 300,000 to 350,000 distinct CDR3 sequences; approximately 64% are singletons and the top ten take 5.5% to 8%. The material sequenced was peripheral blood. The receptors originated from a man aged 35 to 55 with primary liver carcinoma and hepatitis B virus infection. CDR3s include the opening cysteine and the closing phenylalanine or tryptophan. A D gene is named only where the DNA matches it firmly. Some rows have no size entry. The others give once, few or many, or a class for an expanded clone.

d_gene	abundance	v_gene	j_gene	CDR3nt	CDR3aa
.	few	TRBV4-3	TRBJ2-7	TGCGCCAGCAGCCGGGGACGGACCTCCTACGAGCAGTACTTC	CASSRGRTSYEQYF
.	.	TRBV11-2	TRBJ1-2	TGTGCCAGCAGTCCCCGATTTGACAGCCTACTGAATTATGGCTACACCTTC	CASSPRFDSLLNYGYTF
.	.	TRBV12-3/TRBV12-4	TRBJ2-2	TGCGCCAGCACCTTTATAGCTAGAAACACCGGGGAGCTGTTTTTT	CASTFIARNTGELFF
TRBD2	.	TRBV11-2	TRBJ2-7	TGTGTCAGCAGCTTAGTTTCGGGAGGAACAACCAACGAGCAGTACTTC	CVSSLVSGGTTNEQYF
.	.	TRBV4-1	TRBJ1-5	TGCGCCAGCAGCCTATCGGACCGGGGAGTTGGCAATCAGCCCCAGCATTTT	CASSLSDRGVGNQPQHF
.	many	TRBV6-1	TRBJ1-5	TGTGCCAGCAGTCAACAGGGAATCGGTGATCAGCCCCAGCATTTT	CASSQQGIGDQPQHF
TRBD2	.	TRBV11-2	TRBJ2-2	TGTGCCAGCAGCTTAGACGCGGGAGGTGCCAGGGAGCTGTTTTTT	CASSLDAGGARELFF
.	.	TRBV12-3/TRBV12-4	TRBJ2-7	TGTGCCAGCAGTTTGAGCAGGGAAGACGAGCAGTACTTC	CASSLSREDEQYF
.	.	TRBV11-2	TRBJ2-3	TGTGCCAGCAGCTTAGCCAGGTACACGGATACGCGGTATTTT	CASSLARYTDTRYF
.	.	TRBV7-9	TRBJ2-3	TGTGCCAGCAACCTGGGGCGTGGGAACACAGATATGCAGTATTTT	CASNLGRGNTDMQYF
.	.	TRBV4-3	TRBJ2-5	TGCGCCAGCAGCCAACTAGAGGGAGAGACCCAGTATTTC	CASSQLEGETQYF
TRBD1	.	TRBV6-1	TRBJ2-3	TGTGCCAGCAGTGGACAGGGAAGGGGGACAGATACGCAGTATTTT	CASSGQGRGTDTQYF
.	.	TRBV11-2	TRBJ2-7	TGTACCAGCAGCTCCTTGTACGAGCAGTACTTC	CTSSSLYEQYF
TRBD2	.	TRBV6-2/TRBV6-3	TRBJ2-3	TGTGACAGCAGTTACGTCGCGGGAGCGAACACGCAGTATTTT	CDSSYVAGANTQYF
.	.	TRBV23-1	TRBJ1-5	TGCGCCAGCAGTCATTACCGGGACCCCGAAAATTTTAGGCCCCAGCATTTT	CASSHYRDPENFRPQHF
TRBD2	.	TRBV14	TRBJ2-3	TGTGCCAACAGCCGACAAGCGGGGGGAGTGACAGATACGCAGTATTTT	CANSRQAGGVTDTQYF
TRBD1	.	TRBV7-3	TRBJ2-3	TGTGCCAGCAGCCCCGCGGACAGGGCCTACACAGATACGCAGTATTTT	CASSPADRAYTDTQYF
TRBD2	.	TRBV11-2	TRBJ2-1	TGTGCCAGCAACTTAGGACTCGGGGGAGGGAATGAGCAGTTCTTC	CASNLGLGGGNEQFF
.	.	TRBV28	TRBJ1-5	TGTGCCGGCACGGGAAGCAATCAGCCCCAGCATTTT	CAGTGSNQPQHF
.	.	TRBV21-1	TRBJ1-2	TGTGCCAGTAGCGAAGGGGTGGGACGGAACTATGGCTACACCTTC	CASSEGVGRNYGYTF
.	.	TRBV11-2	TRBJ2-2	TGTCCCAGCAGCCCTCTGGGGGACCACCTGGGCGGGGAGCTGTTTTTT	CPSSPLGDHLGGELFF
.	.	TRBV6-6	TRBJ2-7	TGTGCCAGCAGTTTCTCCTACGATGTAGGGTACGAGCAGTACTTC	CASSFSYDVGYEQYF
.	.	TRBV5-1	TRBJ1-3	TGCGCCAGCACCCCTTCGGACTGTGGAAACACCATATATTTT	CASTPSDCGNTIYF
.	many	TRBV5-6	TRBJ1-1	TGTGCCAGCAGCTTGGGTCTTGAGGGCACTGAAGCTTTCTTT	CASSLGLEGTEAFF
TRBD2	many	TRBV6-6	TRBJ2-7	TGTGCCAGCAGTTCGCCGGGACTAGTCTCCTACGAGCAGTACTTC	CASSSPGLVSYEQYF
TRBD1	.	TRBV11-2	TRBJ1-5	TGTACCAGCAGGGGAGGGACAGGGGAGCAGCCCCAGCATTTT	CTSRGGTGEQPQHF
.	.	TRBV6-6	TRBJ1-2	TGTGCCACCCTTGTGGGTTATGGCTACATCTTC	CATLVGYGYIF
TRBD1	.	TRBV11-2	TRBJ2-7	TGTGCCAGCAGTACCGGGACAGGGAGATATTGGTACTTC	CASSTGTGRYWYF
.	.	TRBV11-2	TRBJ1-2	TGTGCCAGCTACAGGGCGACTAACTATAGCTACACCTTC	CASYRATNYSYTF
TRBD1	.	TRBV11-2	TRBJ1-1	TGTGCCAGCAGCTTAGACCGACAGGGAGTTAGTGAAGCTTTCTTT	CASSLDRQGVSEAFF
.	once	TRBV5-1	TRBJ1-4	TGCGCCAGCAGCGTCGGCCCAGCTAATGAAAAACTGTTTTTT	CASSVGPANEKLFF
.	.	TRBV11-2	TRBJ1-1	TGTGTCATCAGTTTAACCACTGAAGCTTTCTTT	CVISLTTEAFF
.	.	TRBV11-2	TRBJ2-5	TGTCCCAGCAGCTTAGTCTCCGGACGGAGCCAAGAGACCCAGTACTTC	CPSSLVSGRSQETQYF
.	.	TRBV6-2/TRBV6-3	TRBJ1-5	TGTGCCAGCACGGATTGGGGTAATGGCAATCAGCCCCAGCATTTT	CASTDWGNGNQPQHF
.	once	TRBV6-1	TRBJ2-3	TGTGCCAGCATGGGGGCTTGGGCTAGCGTGGATACGCAGTATTTT	CASMGAWASVDTQYF
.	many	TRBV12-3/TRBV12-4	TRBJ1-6	TGTGCCAGCAGTTCACAGAGTTCACCCCTCCACTTT	CASSSQSSPLHF
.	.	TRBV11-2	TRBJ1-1	TGTGCCAGCAGCTTAGCCCACAGAGGGATGGGAACTGAAGCTTTCTTT	CASSLAHRGMGTEAFF
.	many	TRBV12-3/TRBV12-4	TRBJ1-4	TGTGCCAGCAGTTTACTGAGGGGGAGTGAAAAACTGTTTTTT	CASSLLRGSEKLFF
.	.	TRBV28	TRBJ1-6	TGTGCCAGCAGCACCCCCGGCCTGGCAGGGTCGGGTTCACCCCTCCACTTT	CASSTPGLAGSGSPLHF
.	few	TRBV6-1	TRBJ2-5	TGTGCCAGCAGTGGGAAGGGCGGCGGGCGCCAAGAGACCCAGTACTTC	CASSGKGGGRQETQYF
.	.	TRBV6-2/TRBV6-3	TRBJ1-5	TGTACCAGCAGTTATTCGTGGGCCCCTTCGGGTCAGCCCCAGCATTTT	CTSSYSWAPSGQPQHF
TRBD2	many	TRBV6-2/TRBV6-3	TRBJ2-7	TGTGCCAGCATGAGGACTAGTCCGGAAAAGCAGTACTTC	CASMRTSPEKQYF
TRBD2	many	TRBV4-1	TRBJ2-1	TGCGCCAGCAGCCACCCCGGGACTAGCCGTTACAATGAGCAGTTCTTC	CASSHPGTSRYNEQFF
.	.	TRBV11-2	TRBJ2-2	TGTGCAAGCAGCGGAGTTTGGGACATTACCTCTGCCGCGGAGCTGTTTTTT	CASSGVWDITSAAELFF
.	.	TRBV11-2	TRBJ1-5	TGTGCCAACAGCGTACAGGGTGATCAGTCCCAGCATTTT	CANSVQGDQSQHF
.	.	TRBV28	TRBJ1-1	TGTGCCAGCAGTCATAACCCTGAAGCTTTCTTT	CASSHNPEAFF
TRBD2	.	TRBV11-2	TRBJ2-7	TGTGCCGGCAGCCCTCTGACTAGCGGGGGCTCAGAGCAGTATTTC	CAGSPLTSGGSEQYF
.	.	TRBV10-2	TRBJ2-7	TGCGCCAGCAGGGACCCAACGGCAGGCCAGTACTTC	CASRDPTAGQYF
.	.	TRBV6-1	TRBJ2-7	TGTGCCAGCAGTGAAGGACAGAGACCCAACGAGCAGTACTTC	CASSEGQRPNEQYF
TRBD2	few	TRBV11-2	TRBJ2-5	TGTGCCAGCAGCTTCAGCGGGGGACAAGAGACCCAGTACTTC	CASSFSGGQETQYF
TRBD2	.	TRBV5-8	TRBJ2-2	TGTCCCAGCAGCTTGGTTGGACTAGCGGGAGCGTGGACCGGGGAGCTGTTTTTT	CPSSLVGLAGAWTGELFF
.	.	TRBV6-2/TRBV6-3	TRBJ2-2	TGTGCCAGTAGTTTGACTCCGGGCGCGGCTAGAGGGTTGTCTGGCGGGGAGCTGTTTTTT	CASSLTPGAARGLSGGELFF
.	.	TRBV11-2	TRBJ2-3	TGTGCCAGCAGCTTAGGACTAACGAAAGATAGGCAGTATTTT	CASSLGLTKDRQYF
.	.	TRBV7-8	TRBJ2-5	TGTGCCAGCAGCTTAGAGACGACGATCTATTTCCAAGAGACCCAGTACTTC	CASSLETTIYFQETQYF
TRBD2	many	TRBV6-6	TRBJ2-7	TGTGCCAGCAGTTCGACCGGGACTAGGACCTACGAGCAGTACTTC	CASSSTGTRTYEQYF
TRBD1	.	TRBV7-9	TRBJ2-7	TGTGCCAGCAGCTTAGTCTCGGACAGGGCATCCGAGCAGTACTTC	CASSLVSDRASEQYF
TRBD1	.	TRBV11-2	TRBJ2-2	TGTGCCAGCAGCCGAATACAGGGGGTTGAGGAGCTGTTTTTT	CASSRIQGVEELFF
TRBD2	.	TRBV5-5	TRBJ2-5	TGTGCCTGCAGTCGGGGAAGCGGGGAGACCCGGTACTTC	CACSRGSGETRYF
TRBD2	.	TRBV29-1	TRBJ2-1	TGCAGCGTTCGAGGCGTACTTGCGGGAGTCAGTGAGCAGTTCTTC	CSVRGVLAGVSEQFF
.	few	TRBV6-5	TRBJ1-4	TGTGCCAGCAGTTACTCTACATTTCCCAGGGGTGAAAAACTGTTTTTT	CASSYSTFPRGEKLFF